This T cell receptor beta chain is from a study of T cells in Graves' hyperthyroidism and ophthalmopathy. Amplification targeted TCR beta CDR3 regions from RNA transcripts. The HTBI primer set drove a first-round RT-PCR of the TCR CDR3. A single record per CDR3 protein comes from TCRdb applying MiXCR to the multiplex PCR reads. Among hundreds of thousands of distinct CDR3 sequences listed, approximately 14% were seen once. The TCR originated in a young woman with Graves' hyperthyroidism. Material: blood.

The CDR3 DNA is TGCAGCGTTTGGGGGAACACTGAAGCTTTCTTT. Translated: CSVWGNTEAFF. V usage is TRBV29-1 and J usage is TRBJ1-1; no definite D call. With 5 bases removed from V and 1 base from J, the gap between germline ends came to 5 bases. CDR1 and CDR2 (germline): SQVTM, ANQGSEA. This CDR3 comprises 11 residues.